This TCR beta chain is from a study of OX40 agonist ivuxolimab in advanced cancers. This CDR3 has 17 residues. Germline CDR1 is MDHEN and CDR2 is SYDVKM. J was trimmed by 7 bases and V by 6 bases; bases with no gene match: 17. Patients were ruled out by autoimmune disease history or systemic immunosuppression. Profiled with immunoSEQ multiplex PCR; TCRdb holds only in-frame clones, not every one. The table records more than 55,000 clones, about 83% of them present only once. The chain employs TRBV28 and TRBJ2-1; the match to TRBD2 covers 8 bases. The origin of this receptor is an adult with an advanced solid tumor such as melanoma, head and neck, liver or kidney cancer. Sequences were derived from CD4+ or CD8+ T cells sorted from blood, sampled in a trial of the OX40 agonist ivuxolimab. The CDR3, as DNA: TGTGCCAGCAGCGACCCCAAGACAGCGGGGGTTAAGAATGAGCAGTTCTTC. This translates into CASSDPKTAGVKNEQFF.